This T cell receptor beta chain is from a study of shared clonotypes between healthy human individuals. Study background: Each donor contributed plates that comprised three CD4 naive, three CD4 memory, two CD8 naive and one CD8 memory.

This clone was observed once. Its antigen is currently unknown. Clones were sequenced by immunoSEQ multiplex PCR, and TCRdb holds only the in-frame ones, with some missing. The sample lists hundreds of thousands of clones, about three quarters occurring once. Regarding the study as a whole: Among non-shared clonotypes, generation probabilities were lower than among those shared by all four donors. In a handful of donors, about 5% of naive CD4 clonotypes appeared in common.

The split of CD4+ cells yielded CD45RA+ naive and CD45RA-negative memory subsets. Germline loops: CDR1 ENHRY, CDR2 SYGVKD. The CDR3 has 16 amino acids. Between the trimmed V and J ends, which lost 1 base and 3 bases, there was a span of 15 bases. The sequence was obtained from a woman aged 25 to 39 in good health. J is TRBJ1-2 and V is TRBV10-3, with unresolved D. The sample taken for sequencing was memory CD4+ T cells sorted from blood. Stated subset: CD45RA-negative fraction. CDR3: CAISEFDLTTYYGYTF. CDR3 DNA sequence: TGTGCCATCAGTGAGTTTGACCTAACCACTTACTATGGCTACACCTTC.